This T cell receptor beta chain was observed in a study of T cells after yellow fever vaccination. Broader study findings: It was a small share of clonotypes that appeared in both CD4 and CD8 compartments. Any FACS-sorted repertoire could hold abundant clonotypes that contaminate it from the bulk population. Most primary-vaccination clones reappeared after the booster (less than 98% CD4, 75% to 90% CD8).

In this sample, this clonotype turned up many times. Its antigen remains unknown. V was trimmed by 2 bases and J by 3 bases, leaving 14 bases between them. The CDR3 runs to 15 residues. Germline V gene lookup returns CDR1 SGHRS and CDR2 YFSETQ. It was through 5'RACE template switching that TCR cDNA was made, with a universal primer site and UMIs added. TCRdb re-called the 5' RACE reads with MiXCR, one entry per CDR3 protein. The data hold a few hundred thousand distinct CDR3 sequences, with less than 9.5% observed a single time. The clonotype was recovered from a man aged 18 to 35 who received the YFV17D yellow fever vaccine. The source material was CD4+ T cells sorted from PBMCs, sampled 5 days after the yellow fever booster vaccination. The gene calls are TRBV5-1 and TRBJ2-5; tentative D call: TRBD2 (6 bases). Here the CDR3 DNA reads TGCGCCAGCAGCTTACTTCCGGGAGTCAAAGAGACCCAGTACTTC. As protein: CASSLLPGVKETQYF. The variable domain in full, completed from reference TRBV5-1 and TRBJ2-5, reads KAGVTQTPRYLIKTRGQQVTLSCSPISGHRSVSWYQQTPGQGLQFLFEYFSETQRNKGNFPGRFSGRQFSNSRSEMNVSTLELGDSALYLCASSLLPGVKETQYFGPGTRLLVL.